The 2 T cell receptor beta chains in this list originate from one sample, sequenced in a study of T-cell reconstitution after alpha-beta-depleted transplantation in children. Construction of the TCRbeta library involved unique molecular identifiers. MiXCR, applied by TCRdb to the PCR reads, yields one record per CDR3 protein. The sample yields hundreds of thousands of distinct CDR3 sequences, 16% seen once. This specimen was PBMCs from the stem cell graft donor, taken from the stem cell graft. These receptors originate from a human donor who donated a stem cell graft to a child with acute myeloid leukemia.

This clonotype appeared a few times. The J gene is TRBJ2-7, the V gene TRBV4-3; 7 bases map to TRBD1. The CDR3 length is 16 residues. Germline values: CDR1 LGHNA, CDR2 YSLEER. The J segment lost 0 bases and the V segment lost 0 bases, leaving 5 bases of the junction unmatched. This chain's CDR3 is CASSQDGQATSYEQYF. Here the CDR3 DNA reads TGCGCCAGCAGCCAAGATGGACAGGCCACCTCCTACGAGCAGTACTTC.

V gene TRBV20-1 combines with J gene TRBJ2-3, with D possibly matching TRBD2 (7 bases). The length of the CDR3 is 14 residues. Germline CDR1 DFQATT, CDR2 SNEGSKA (reference sequence). V lost 5 bases to trimming and J lost 4 bases, with 16 bases between them. The DNA of the CDR3 is TGCAGTGCTCACCGGGGGGCCGGGGCAGATACGCAGTATTTT. Amino acids: CSAHRGAGADTQYF.